This T cell receptor beta chain was recovered during a study of T cells in Graves' hyperthyroidism and ophthalmopathy. Findings and limits, study-wide: The model identified upcoming ophthalmopathy a median approximately seven months ahead of onset.

This clonotype showed up many times. Its antigen remains unknown. The germline V gene encodes CDR1 SEHNR and CDR2 FQNEAQ (reference sequence). The CDR3 covers 14 residues. The V end was cut by 7 bases, the J end by 0 bases, with 10 bases between. Hyperthyroidism was newly diagnosed in patients aged 18 to 65 (duration under 2 months). TCR beta CDR3 regions were amplified from RNA. The HTBI primer set was used in a first-round RT-PCR of the TCR CDR3. From the multiplex PCR reads, TCRdb called clonotypes with MiXCR, one entry per CDR3 protein. This sample has 550,000 to 800,000 distinct CDR3 sequences, with 15% to 20% found just once.

This chain links TRBV7-9 with TRBJ1-5, with D perhaps TRBD1 (6 bases). This TCR derives from a man aged 50 or older with Graves' hyperthyroidism. The sample comprised blood. The CDR3 reads CASTPDSSNQPQHF. The DNA of the CDR3 is TGTGCCAGCACGCCGGACAGTAGCAATCAGCCCCAGCATTTT.